This passage covers 23 T cell receptor beta chains from one sample sequenced in a study of T cell responses to AZD1222 COVID-19 vaccine. Generated by immunoSEQ multiplex PCR, the TCRdb table keeps only in-frame clones and is missing some. Of some 150,000 clones in the sample, more than 85% were seen once. Sequences were derived from peripheral blood, sampled on day 0 of MenACWY control vaccination. All receptors derive from an adult in good health.

The chain carries TRBV12-3 or TRBV12-4 and TRBJ1-1; D unclear. The length of the CDR3 is 12 residues. V was shortened by 3 bases and J by 8 bases, with 10 bases between the two germline ends. DNA of the CDR3: TGTGCCAGCAGTTTTGTACAGACCGAAGCTTTCTTT. Encoded protein: CASSFVQTEAFF.

The rearrangement joins TRBV3-1 (or the pseudogene TRBV3-2) to TRBJ2-1; D gene uncertain. Germline V CDR1 and CDR2: LGHDT, YNNKEL (reference sequence). Trimming stripped 0 bases from V and 9 bases from J, with 12 bases between. The CDR3 consists of 14 residues. In DNA, the CDR3 is TGTGCCAGCAGCCAAGAAGGGCTACTCCTTGAGCAGTTCTTC. It specifies CASSQEGLLLEQFF.

The chain links TRBV9 to TRBJ1-6, with D possibly TRBD1 on 5 matching bases. The V end was cut by 4 bases, the J end by 10 bases, with 21 bases between. Germline V CDR1 and CDR2: SGDLS, YYNGEE. The CDR3 extends over 16 amino acids. CDR3 sequence (DNA): TGTGCCAGCAGCCCCCAAGAGGCGTATAGGGGATCACCCCTCCACTTT. It translates to CASSPQEAYRGSPLHF.

The gene calls are TRBV5-1 and TRBJ1-6; D gene uncertain. The CDR3 has 14 amino acids. Trimming took off 0 bases at V and 6 bases at J, with 7 bases between the two ends. Germline CDR1 SGHRS, CDR2 YFSETQ. The CDR3 nucleotides are TGCGCCAGCAGCTTGGGGGAGGGTAATTCACCCCTCCACTTT. Amino acids: CASSLGEGNSPLHF.

V gene TRBV2 combines with J gene TRBJ1-3; D ambiguous. The CDR3 length is 14 residues. V lost 7 bases and J 0 bases, leaving 10 bases between the germline ends. The germline CDR1 and CDR2 sequences are SNHLY and FYNNEI. The CDR3 spells CASIPAFSGNTIYF. The CDR3 nucleotides are TGTGCCAGCATCCCGGCCTTCTCTGGAAACACCATATATTTT. Together with reference TRBV2 and TRBJ1-3, the CDR3 gives the full variable domain: EPEVTQTPSHQVTQMGQEVILRCVPISNHLYFYWYRQILGQKVEFLVSFYNNEISEKSEIFDDQFSVERPDGSNFTLKIRSTKLEDSAMYFCASIPAFSGNTIYFGEGSWLTVV.

The rearrangement joins TRBV27 to TRBJ1-1; D is ambiguous. V dropped 1 base and J dropped 0 bases, with 6 bases sitting between them. The CDR3 spans 14 residues. Germline CDR1 and CDR2: MNHEY and SMNVEV (reference sequence). CDR3 DNA: TGTGCCAGCAGTTTATGGGGTATGAACACTGAAGCTTTCTTT. It yields the protein CASSLWGMNTEAFF.

The genes are TRBV13 and TRBJ2-7; no definite D call. Germline CDR1 PRHDT, CDR2 FYEKMQ (reference sequence). The V and J ends lost 4 bases and 3 bases respectively, with 13 bases between them. The CDR3 sequence is 14 residues long. CDR3 protein: CASSSMERHYEQYF. In DNA form, the CDR3 reads TGTGCCAGCAGCTCCATGGAGCGCCACTACGAGCAGTACTTC.

The chain joins TRBV15 to TRBJ1-1; tentatively, D is TRBD1 (5 bases). The CDR3 contains 16 residues. V gave up 2 bases and J gave up 1 base, with 14 bases separating them. The germline V gene has CDR1 LNHNV and CDR2 YYDKDF (reference sequence). CDR3 nucleotides: TGTGCCACCAGCAGAAAACGGGGAGGGACGAACACTGAAGCTTTCTTT. Translated: CATSRKRGGTNTEAFF.

The chain combines TRBV9 with TRBJ1-3; TRBD1 might be the D (5 bases). The CDR3 length is 16 residues. CDR1 and CDR2 (germline): SGDLS, YYNGEE. The V and J ends lost 3 bases and 4 bases respectively, with 17 bases between them. The CDR3 is CASSALSGMRGNTIYF. The CDR3 bases are TGTGCCAGCAGCGCCCTTTCAGGGATGAGAGGAAACACCATATATTTT.

This rearrangement joins TRBV6-1 to TRBJ1-2; D might be TRBD1 (6 bases). Germline V gives CDR1 MNHNS, CDR2 SASEGT. V was cut by 4 bases and J by 4 bases, with 19 bases left in between. The CDR3 has 16 residues. The CDR3 sequence: CASSGIRTVLVYGYTF. Here the CDR3 DNA reads TGTGCCAGCAGTGGGATACGGACAGTACTTGTCTATGGCTACACCTTC.

The chain links TRBV4-1 to TRBJ1-4; 9 bases map to TRBD1. Per germline, CDR1 MGHRA and CDR2 YSYEKL. This CDR3 contains 16 residues. With 2 bases clipped from V and 8 bases from J, the junction kept 9 bases outside the gene matches. The CDR3 reads CASSQRPGQGTEKLFF. As DNA, the CDR3 is TGCGCCAGCAGCCAACGACCGGGACAGGGTACAGAAAAACTGTTTTTT.

The chain is built from TRBV28 and TRBJ2-7; TRBD1 matches at 12 bases. The germline V gene encodes CDR1 MDHEN and CDR2 SYDVKM. V was pared by 6 bases and J by 3 bases, with 6 bases of the junction left unmatched. This CDR3 contains 15 residues. CDR3 bases: TGTGCCAGCAGGGAGGGACAGGGGGCGCGCTACGAGCAGTACTTC. As protein: CASREGQGARYEQYF.

V gene TRBV4-1 combines with J gene TRBJ1-3, with D uncertain. Trimming took off 2 bases at V and 1 base at J, with 12 bases between the two ends. The CDR3 has 16 amino acids. Germline loops: CDR1 MGHRA, CDR2 YSYEKL. The DNA of the CDR3 is TGCGCCAGCAGCCAAACGGGGATTCTTTCTGGAAACACCATATATTTT. Translated, it gives CASSQTGILSGNTIYF.

This chain joins TRBV19 and TRBJ2-1, with D possibly TRBD1 on 6 matching bases. Germline CDR1 reads LNHDA; CDR2 reads SQIVND (reference sequence). V lost 7 bases, J lost 4 bases, and 14 bases lay in between. This CDR3 contains 14 residues. In nucleotides, the CDR3 is TGTGCCAGTACCACCGGGACACCTTACAATGAGCAGTTCTTC. It is translated as CASTTGTPYNEQFF.

The chain combines TRBV6-2 or TRBV6-3 with TRBJ2-2, with TRBD2 matching 11 bases. V trimming: 5 bases; J trimming: 7 bases; junction bases outside the gene matches: 6. The CDR3 consists of 15 residues. CDR1 is MNHEY, CDR2 SVGEGT, per germline. The CDR3 here is CASSEGLAVGGELFF. Written as DNA, the CDR3 is TGTGCCAGCAGTGAGGGACTAGCGGTAGGCGGGGAGCTGTTTTTT.

The chain carries TRBV20-1 and TRBJ1-1; D not certain. Per germline, CDR1 DFQATT and CDR2 SNEGSKA (reference sequence). V shed 3 bases and J shed 0 bases, with 8 bases lying between them. The CDR3 runs to 13 residues. The CDR3 nucleotides are TGCAGTGCTAGTGCAGGATTGAACACTGAAGCTTTCTTT. Encoded protein: CSASAGLNTEAFF.

J is TRBJ1-5 and V is TRBV5-6, with 7 bases that match TRBD1. Germline CDR1 reads SGHDT; CDR2 reads YYEEEE. The V and J ends lost 0 bases and 0 bases, in that order; junction bases with no gene match: 6. The length of the CDR3 is 17 residues. The CDR3 protein is CASSLEGADNSNQPQHF. As DNA, the CDR3 is TGTGCCAGCAGCTTGGAGGGGGCAGACAATAGCAATCAGCCCCAGCATTTT.

The chain carries TRBV10-3 and TRBJ2-1; D call uncertain. Germline V gives CDR1 ENHRY, CDR2 SYGVKD. V gave up 6 bases and J gave up 7 bases, with 19 bases separating them. This CDR3 spans 15 amino acids. The CDR3, as DNA: TGTGCCATCAGCCTTTTGCCGCCAAGCAGGAATGAGCAGTTCTTC. Its protein product is CAISLLPPSRNEQFF.

This rearrangement joins TRBV4-2 to TRBJ1-2; the D gene is possibly TRBD1 (6 bases). Deletions cut 0 bases from V and 8 bases from J, with 19 bases between. CDR3 length: 16 amino acids. Germline assignment: CDR1 LGHNA and CDR2 YNFKEQ. The CDR3 DNA follows: TGTGCCAGCAGCCAAGATGAGCCGGCAGGGGTTCGCGGCTACACCTTC. This codes for CASSQDEPAGVRGYTF.

V and J are TRBV5-1 and TRBJ1-5, with TRBD1 matching 7 bases. V lost 2 bases to trimming and J lost 3 bases; unmatched junction nucleotides: 5. Germline values: CDR1 SGHRS, CDR2 YFSETQ. CDR3 length: 15 amino acids. This CDR3 is CASSLSGQTNQPQHF. The CDR3 nucleotides are TGCGCCAGCAGCTTATCGGGACAGACCAATCAGCCCCAGCATTTT.

V usage is TRBV5-1 and J usage is TRBJ1-1; possibly TRBD1 for D (5 bases). The CDR3 totals 14 residues. The germline V gene has CDR1 SGHRS and CDR2 YFSETQ. The V gene lost 0 bases and the J gene lost 4 bases, with 10 bases spanning the gap. In DNA form, the CDR3 reads TGCGCCAGCAGCTTGGCCCGGGGACGCACTGAAGCTTTCTTT. It translates to CASSLARGRTEAFF.

This chain uses TRBV10-3 with TRBJ2-2; 12 bases line up with TRBD2. Per germline, CDR1 ENHRY and CDR2 SYGVKD. The CDR3 consists of 16 residues. The V and J ends lost 2 bases and 6 bases, in that order; junction bases with no gene match: 4. CDR3 nucleotides: TGTGCCATCAGTGAGATACTAGCGGGAGGTGCCGGGGAGCTGTTTTTT. Translating it yields CAISEILAGGAGELFF.

The rearrangement uses TRBV2 and TRBJ2-5, with unresolved D. With 4 bases removed from V and 5 bases from J, the gap between germline ends came to 8 bases. This CDR3 is built from 12 residues. Germline-derived CDR1 and CDR2 are SNHLY and FYNNEI. This CDR3 is CASSGSLETQYF. The CDR3 coding sequence is TGTGCCAGCAGTGGTTCTTTGGAGACCCAGTACTTC.